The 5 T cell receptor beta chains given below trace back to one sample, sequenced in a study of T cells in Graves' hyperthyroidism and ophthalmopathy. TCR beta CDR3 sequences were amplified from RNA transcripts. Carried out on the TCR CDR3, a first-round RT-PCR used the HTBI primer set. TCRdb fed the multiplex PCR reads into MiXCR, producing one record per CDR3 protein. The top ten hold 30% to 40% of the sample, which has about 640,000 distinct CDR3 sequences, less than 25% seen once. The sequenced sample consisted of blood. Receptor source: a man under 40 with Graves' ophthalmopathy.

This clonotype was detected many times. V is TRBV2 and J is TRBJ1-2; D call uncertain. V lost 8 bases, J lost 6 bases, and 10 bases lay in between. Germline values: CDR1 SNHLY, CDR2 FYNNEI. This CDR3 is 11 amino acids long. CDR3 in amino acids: CASVGVDGYTF. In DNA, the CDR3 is TGTGCCAGCGTGGGAGTCGATGGCTACACCTTC.

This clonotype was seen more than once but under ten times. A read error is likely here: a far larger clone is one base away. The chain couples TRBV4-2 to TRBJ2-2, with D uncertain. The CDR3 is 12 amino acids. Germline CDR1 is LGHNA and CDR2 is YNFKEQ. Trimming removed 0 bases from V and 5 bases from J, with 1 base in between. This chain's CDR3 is CASSQETGELFF. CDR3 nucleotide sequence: TGTGCCAGCAGCCAAGAGACCGGGGAGCTGTTTTTT.

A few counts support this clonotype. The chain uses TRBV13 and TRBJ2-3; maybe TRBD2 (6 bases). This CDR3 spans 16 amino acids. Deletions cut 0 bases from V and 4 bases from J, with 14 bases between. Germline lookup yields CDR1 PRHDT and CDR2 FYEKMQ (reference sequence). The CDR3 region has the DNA TGTGCCAGCAGCTTAGGCCTGGAGGGTCCCCCAGATACGCAGTATTTT. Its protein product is CASSLGLEGPPDTQYF.

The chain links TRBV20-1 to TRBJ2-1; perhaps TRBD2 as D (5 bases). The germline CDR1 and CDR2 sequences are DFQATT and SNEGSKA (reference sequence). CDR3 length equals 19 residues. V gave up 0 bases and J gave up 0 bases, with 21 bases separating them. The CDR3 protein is CSARDHASRGLSSYNEQFF. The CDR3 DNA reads TGCAGTGCTAGAGATCACGCTAGTCGGGGTTTGAGCTCCTACAATGAGCAGTTCTTC.

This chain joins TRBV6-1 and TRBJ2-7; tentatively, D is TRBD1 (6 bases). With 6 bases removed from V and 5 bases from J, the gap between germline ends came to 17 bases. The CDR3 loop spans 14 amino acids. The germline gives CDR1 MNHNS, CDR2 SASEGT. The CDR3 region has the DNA TGTGCCAGCAGCCGATCGGGGACATCAAACGAGCAGTACTTC. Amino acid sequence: CASSRSGTSNEQYF.